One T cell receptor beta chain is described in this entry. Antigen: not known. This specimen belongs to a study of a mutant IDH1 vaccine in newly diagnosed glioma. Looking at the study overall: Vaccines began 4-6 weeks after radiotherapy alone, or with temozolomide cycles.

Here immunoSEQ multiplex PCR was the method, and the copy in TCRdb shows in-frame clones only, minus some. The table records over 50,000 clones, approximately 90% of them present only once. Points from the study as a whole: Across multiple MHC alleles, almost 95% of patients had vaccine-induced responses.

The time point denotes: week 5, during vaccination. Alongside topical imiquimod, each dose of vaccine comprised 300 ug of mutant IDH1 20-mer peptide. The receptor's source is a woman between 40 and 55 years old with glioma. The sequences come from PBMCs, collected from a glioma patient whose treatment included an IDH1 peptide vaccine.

CDR3 nucleotide sequence: TGTGCCAGCAGTTTCGGGGCCCCCTACGAGCAGTACTTC. Its translation: CASSFGAPYEQYF. This sequence joins TRBV27 and TRBJ2-7, with D possibly being TRBD1 or TRBD2 (5 bases each). This CDR3 region has 13 residues. CDR1 is MNHEY, CDR2 SMNVEV, per germline (reference sequence). V was trimmed by 3 bases and J by 2 bases, leaving 8 bases between them.